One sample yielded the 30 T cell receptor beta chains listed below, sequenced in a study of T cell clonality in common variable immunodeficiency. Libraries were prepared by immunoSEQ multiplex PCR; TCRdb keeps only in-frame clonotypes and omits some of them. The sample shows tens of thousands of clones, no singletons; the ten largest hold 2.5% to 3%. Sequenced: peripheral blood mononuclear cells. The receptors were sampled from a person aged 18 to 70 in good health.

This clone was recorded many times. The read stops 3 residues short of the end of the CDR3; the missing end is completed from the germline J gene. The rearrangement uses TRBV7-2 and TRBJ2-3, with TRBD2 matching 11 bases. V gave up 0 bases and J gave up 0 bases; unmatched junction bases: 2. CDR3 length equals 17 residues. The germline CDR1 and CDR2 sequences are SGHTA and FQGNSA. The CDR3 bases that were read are TGTGCCAGCAGCTTAGCGCTAGCGGGGGGAAGCACAGATACG. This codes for CASSLALAGGSTDT. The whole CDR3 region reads CASSLALAGGSTDTQYF.

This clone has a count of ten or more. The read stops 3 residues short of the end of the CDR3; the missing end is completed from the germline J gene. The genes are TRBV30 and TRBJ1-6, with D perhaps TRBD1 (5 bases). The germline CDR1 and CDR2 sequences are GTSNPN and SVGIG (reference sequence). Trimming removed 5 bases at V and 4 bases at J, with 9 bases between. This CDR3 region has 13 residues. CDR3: CAWSGTYNSPLHF. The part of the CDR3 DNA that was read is TGTGCCTGGTCCGGGACTTATAATTCACCC.

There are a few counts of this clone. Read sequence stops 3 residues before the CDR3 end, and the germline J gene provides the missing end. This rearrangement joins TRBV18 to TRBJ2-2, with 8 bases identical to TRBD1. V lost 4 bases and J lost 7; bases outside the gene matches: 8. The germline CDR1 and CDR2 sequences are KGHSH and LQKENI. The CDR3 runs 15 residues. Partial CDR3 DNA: TGTGCCAGCTCACAGCCGGACAGGGAGTTCGGGGAG. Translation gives CASSQPDREFGE. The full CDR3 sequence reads CASSQPDREFGELFF. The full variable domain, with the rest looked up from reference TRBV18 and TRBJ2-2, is NAGVMQNPRHLVRRRGQEARLRCSPMKGHSHVYWYRQLPEEGLKFMVYLQKENIIDESGMPKERFSAEFPKEGPSILRIQQVVRGDSAAYFCASSQPDREFGELFFGEGSRLTVL.

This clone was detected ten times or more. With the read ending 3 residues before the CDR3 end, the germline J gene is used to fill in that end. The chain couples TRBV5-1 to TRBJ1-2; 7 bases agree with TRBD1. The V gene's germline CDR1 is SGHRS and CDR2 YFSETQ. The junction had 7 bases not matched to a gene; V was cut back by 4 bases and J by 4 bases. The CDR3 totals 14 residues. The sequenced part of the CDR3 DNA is TGCGCCAGCAGCGAAACAGGGGCGGGCTATGGC. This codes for CASSETGAGYG. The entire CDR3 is CASSETGAGYGYTF.

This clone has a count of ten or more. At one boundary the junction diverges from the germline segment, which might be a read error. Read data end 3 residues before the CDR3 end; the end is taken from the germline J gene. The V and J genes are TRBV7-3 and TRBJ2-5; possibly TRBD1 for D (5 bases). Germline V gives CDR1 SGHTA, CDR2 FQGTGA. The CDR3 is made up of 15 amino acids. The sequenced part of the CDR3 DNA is TGTTCCAGCAGCCAGTTGGGGCATACGACAGAGACC. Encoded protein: CSSSQLGHTTET. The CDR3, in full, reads CSSSQLGHTTETQYF.

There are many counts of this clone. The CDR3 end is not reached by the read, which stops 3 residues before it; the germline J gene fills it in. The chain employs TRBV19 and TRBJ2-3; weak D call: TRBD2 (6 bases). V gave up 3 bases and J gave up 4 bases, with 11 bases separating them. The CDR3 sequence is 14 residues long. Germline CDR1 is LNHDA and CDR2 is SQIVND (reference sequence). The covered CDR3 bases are TGTGCCAGTAGTATCGGAGGGGTCGCAGATACG. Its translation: CASSIGGVADT. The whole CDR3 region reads CASSIGGVADTQYF.

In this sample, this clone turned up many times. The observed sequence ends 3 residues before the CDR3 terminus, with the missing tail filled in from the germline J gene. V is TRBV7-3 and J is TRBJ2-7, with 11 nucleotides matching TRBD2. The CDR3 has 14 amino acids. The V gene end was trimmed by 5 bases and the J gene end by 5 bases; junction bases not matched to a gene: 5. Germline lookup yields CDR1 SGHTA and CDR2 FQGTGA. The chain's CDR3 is CASSIAGGVDEQYF. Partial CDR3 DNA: TGTGCCAGCAGCATAGCGGGGGGGGTTGACGAG.

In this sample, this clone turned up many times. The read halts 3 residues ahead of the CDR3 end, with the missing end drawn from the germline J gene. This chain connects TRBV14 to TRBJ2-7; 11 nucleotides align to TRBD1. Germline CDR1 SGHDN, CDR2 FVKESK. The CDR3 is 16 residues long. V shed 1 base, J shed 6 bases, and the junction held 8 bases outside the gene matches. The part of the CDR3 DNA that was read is TGTGCCAGCAGCCAAGGGACAGGGGGCCATAGGATCGAG. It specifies CASSQGTGGHRIE. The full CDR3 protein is CASSQGTGGHRIEQYF. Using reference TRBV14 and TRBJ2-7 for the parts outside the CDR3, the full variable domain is EAGVTQFPSHSVIEKGQTVTLRCDPISGHDNLYWYRRVMGKEIKFLLHFVKESKQDESGMPNNRFLAERTGGTYSTLKVQPAELEDSGVYFCASSQGTGGHRIEQYFGPGTRLTVT.

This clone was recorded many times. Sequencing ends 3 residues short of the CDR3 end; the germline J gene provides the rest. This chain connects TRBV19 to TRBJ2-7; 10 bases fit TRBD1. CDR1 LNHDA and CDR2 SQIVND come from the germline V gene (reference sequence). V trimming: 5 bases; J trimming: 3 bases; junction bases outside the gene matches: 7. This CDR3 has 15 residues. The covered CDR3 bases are TGTGCCAGTAGTCAGACAGGGGGCGGCATCTACGAG. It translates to CASSQTGGGIYE. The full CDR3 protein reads CASSQTGGGIYEQYF.

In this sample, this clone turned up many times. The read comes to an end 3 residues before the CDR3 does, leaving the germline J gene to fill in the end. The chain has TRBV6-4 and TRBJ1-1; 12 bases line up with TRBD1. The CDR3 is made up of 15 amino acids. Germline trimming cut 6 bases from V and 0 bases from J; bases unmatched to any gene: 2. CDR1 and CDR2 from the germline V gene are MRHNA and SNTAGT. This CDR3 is CASRGQGALNTEAFF. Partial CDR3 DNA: TGTGCCAGCAGGGGACAGGGGGCTCTGAACACTGAA.

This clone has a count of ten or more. The CDR3 loop is CASSWDRETQYF. CDR3 DNA, as far as it was read: TGTGCCAGCAGCTGGGACAGGGAGACC. The chain has TRBV7-9 and TRBJ2-5; 8 nucleotides line up with TRBD1. Coverage ceases 3 residues before the CDR3 finishes, and the germline J gene fills in the end. J was trimmed by 5 bases and V by 4 bases; bases with no gene match: 0. CDR3 length: 12 amino acids. Per germline, CDR1 SEHNR and CDR2 FQNEAQ (reference sequence).

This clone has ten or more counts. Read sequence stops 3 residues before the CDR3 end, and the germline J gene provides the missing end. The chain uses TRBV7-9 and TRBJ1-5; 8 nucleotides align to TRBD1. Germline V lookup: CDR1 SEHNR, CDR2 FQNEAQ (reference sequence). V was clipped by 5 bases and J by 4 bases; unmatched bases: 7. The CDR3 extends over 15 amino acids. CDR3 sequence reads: CASSQGASGNQPQHF. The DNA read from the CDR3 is TGTGCCAGCAGCCAGGGGGCTAGTGGTAATCAGCCC.

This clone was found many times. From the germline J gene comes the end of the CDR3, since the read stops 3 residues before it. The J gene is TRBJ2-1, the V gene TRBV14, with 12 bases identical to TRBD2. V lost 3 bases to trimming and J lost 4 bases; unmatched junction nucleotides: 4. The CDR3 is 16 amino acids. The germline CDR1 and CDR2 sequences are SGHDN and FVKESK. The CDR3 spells CASSHAGLAGYNEQFF. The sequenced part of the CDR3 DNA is TGTGCCAGCAGCCACGCCGGACTAGCGGGATACAATGAG.

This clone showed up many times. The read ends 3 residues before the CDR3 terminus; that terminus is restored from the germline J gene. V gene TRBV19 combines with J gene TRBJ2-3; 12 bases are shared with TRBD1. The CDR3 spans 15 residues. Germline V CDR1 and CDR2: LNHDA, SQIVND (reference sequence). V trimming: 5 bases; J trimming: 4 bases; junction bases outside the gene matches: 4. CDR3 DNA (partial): TGTGCCAGTAGTTACGGGACAGGGGGCGCAGATACG. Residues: CASSYGTGGADT. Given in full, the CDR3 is CASSYGTGGADTQYF.

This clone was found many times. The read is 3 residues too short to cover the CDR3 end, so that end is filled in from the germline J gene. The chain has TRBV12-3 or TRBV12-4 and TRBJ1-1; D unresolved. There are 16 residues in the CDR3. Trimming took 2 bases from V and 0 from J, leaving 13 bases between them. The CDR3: CASSLYGRNMNTEAFF. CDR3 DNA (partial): TGTGCCAGCAGTTTATATGGCAGGAACATGAACACTGAA.

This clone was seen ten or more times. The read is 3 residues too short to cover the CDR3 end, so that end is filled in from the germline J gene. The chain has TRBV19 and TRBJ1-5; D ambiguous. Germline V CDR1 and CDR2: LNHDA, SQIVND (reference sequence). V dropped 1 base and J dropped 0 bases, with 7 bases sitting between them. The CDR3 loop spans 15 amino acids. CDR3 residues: CASSIATYSNQPQHF. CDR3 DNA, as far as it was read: TGTGCCAGTAGTATAGCTACCTATAGCAATCAGCCC.

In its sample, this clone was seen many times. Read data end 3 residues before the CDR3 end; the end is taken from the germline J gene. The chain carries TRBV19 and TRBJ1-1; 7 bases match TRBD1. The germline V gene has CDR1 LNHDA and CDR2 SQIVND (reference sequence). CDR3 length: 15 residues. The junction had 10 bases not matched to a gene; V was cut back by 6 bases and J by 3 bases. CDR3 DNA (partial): TGTGCCAGTAGGAACTACCTCAGGGGGGACACTGAA. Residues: CASRNYLRGDTE. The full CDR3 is CASRNYLRGDTEAFF.

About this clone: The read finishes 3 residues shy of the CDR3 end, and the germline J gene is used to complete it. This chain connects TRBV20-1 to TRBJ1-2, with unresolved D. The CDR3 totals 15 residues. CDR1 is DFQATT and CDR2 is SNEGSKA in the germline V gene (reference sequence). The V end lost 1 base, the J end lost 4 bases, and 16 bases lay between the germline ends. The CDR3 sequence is CSARADSGSFYGYTF. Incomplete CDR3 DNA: TGCAGTGCTAGAGCCGACTCCGGGTCCTTCTATGGC.

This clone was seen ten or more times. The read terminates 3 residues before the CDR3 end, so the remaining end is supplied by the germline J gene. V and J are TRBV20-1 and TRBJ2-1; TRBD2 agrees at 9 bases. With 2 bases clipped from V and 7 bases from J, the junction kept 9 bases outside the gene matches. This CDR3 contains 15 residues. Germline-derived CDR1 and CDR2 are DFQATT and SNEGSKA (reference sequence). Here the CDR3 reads CSARTLAGVKNEQFF. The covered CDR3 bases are TGCAGTGCTAGAACGTTAGCGGGAGTTAAGAATGAG.

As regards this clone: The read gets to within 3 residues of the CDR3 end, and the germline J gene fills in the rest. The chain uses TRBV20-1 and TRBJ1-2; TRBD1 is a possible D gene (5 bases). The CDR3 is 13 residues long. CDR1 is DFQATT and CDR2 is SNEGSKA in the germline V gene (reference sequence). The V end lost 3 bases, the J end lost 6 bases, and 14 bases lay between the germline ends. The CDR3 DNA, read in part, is TGCAGTGCTAGTCCCCGAGGGGTGGATGGC. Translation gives CSASPRGVDG. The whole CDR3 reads CSASPRGVDGYTF.

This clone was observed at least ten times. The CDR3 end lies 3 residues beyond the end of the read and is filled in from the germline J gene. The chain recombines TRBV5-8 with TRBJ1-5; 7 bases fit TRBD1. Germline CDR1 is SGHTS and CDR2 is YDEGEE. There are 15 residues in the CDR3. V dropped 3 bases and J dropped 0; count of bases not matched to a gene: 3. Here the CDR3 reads CASSSDRISNQPQHF. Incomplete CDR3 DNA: TGTGCCAGCAGCTCGGACAGGATTAGCAATCAGCCC.

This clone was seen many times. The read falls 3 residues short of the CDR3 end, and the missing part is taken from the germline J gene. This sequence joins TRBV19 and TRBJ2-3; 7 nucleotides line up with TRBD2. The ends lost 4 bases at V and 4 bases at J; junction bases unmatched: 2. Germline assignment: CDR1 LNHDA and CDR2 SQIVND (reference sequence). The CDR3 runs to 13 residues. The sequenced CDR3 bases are TGTGCCAGTAGTAAAGGACTAGCAGATACG. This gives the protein CASSKGLADT. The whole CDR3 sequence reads CASSKGLADTQYF.

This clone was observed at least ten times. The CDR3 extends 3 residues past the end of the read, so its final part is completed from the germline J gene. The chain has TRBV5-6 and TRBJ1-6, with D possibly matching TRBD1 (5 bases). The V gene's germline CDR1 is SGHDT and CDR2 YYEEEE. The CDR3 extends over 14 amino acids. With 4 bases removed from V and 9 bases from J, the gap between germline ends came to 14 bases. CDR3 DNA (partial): TGTGCCAGCAGCCTGGGACTCCGGGGTTCACCC. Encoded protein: CASSLGLRGSP. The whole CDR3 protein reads CASSLGLRGSPLHF.

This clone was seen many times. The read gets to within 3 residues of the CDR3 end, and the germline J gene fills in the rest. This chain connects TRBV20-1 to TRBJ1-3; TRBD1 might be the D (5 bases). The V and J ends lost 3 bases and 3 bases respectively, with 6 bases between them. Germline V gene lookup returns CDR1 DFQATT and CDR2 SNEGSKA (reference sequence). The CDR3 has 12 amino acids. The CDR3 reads CSARTDGNTIYF. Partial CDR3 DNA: TGCAGTGCTAGGACAGATGGAAACACC.

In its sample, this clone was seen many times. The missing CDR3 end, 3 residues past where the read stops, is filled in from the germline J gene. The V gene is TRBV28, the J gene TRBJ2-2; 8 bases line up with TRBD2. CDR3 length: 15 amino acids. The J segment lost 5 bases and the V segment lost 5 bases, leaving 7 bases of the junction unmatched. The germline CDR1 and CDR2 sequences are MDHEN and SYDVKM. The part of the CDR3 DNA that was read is TGTGCCAGCAGTGAAAGCGGGAGTAAGACCGGGGAG. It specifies CASSESGSKTGE. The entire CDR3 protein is CASSESGSKTGELFF.

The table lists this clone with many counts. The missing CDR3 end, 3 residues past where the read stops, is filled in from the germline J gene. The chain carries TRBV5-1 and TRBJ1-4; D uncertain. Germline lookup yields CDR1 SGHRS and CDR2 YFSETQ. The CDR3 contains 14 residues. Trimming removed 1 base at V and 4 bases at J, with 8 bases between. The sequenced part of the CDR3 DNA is TGCGCCAGCAGCTTGAGGACTAGTAATGAAAAA. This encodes CASSLRTSNEK. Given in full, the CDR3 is CASSLRTSNEKLFF.

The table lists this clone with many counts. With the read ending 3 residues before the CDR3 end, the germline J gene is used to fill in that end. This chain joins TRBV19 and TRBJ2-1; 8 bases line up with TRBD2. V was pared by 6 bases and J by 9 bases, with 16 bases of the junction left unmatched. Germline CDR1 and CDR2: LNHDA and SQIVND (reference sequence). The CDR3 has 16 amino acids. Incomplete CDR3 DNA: TGTGCCAGTAGGGGGGAGCGGGAGATTCTTTCGGGTGAG. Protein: CASRGEREILSGE. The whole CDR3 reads CASRGEREILSGEQFF.

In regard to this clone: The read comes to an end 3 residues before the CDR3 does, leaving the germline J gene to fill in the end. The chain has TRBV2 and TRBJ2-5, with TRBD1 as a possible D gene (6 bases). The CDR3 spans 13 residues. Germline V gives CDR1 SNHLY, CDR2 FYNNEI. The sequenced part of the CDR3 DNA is TGTGCCAGCAGTGGTCGGGACACAGATACC. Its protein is CASSGRDTDT. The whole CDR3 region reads CASSGRDTDTQYF.

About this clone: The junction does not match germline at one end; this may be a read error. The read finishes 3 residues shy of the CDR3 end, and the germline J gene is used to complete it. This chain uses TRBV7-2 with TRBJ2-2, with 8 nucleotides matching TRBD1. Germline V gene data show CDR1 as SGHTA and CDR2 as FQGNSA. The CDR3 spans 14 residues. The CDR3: CASSSAVGQGALFF. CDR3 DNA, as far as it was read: TGTGCCAGCAGTTCGGCGGTAGGGCAGGGGGCG.

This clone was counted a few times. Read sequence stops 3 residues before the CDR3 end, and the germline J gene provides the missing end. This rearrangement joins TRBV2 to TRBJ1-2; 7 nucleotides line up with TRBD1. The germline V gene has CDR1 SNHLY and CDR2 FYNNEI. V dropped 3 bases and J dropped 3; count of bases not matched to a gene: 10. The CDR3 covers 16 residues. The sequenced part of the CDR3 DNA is TGTGCCAGCAGTGACGACAGGGAAGGTGCCTACTATGGC. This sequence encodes CASSDDREGAYYG. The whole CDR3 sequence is CASSDDREGAYYGYTF.